Shown below are 21 T cell receptor beta chains from a single sample sequenced in a study of T cells after posttransplantation cyclophosphamide. Cyclophosphamide on days +3 and +4 followed busulfan-fludarabine conditioning and a marrow graft. Here immunoSEQ multiplex PCR was the method, and the copy in TCRdb shows in-frame clones only, minus some. The repertoire consists of some 15,000 clones, none detected only once. This sample comprised PBMCs, obtained after allogeneic stem cell transplant with posttransplant cyclophosphamide. The receptor source for this set is a female patient aged 40-50 years who received an allogeneic stem cell transplant from an unrelated donor, was CMV-positive, and had acute GVHD only. A share of the T cells may be of graft donor origin.

This clone was found many times. The chain couples TRBV10-3 to TRBJ2-3; 9 bases are shared with TRBD1. V gave up 5 bases and J gave up 1 base; unmatched junction bases: 1. The CDR3 runs 14 residues. Germline loops: CDR1 ENHRY, CDR2 SYGVKD. This CDR3 is CAISRDRGTDTQYF. The CDR3 coding sequence is TGTGCCATCAGTCGGGACAGGGGCACAGATACGCAGTATTTT.

This clone occurred many times. The chain combines TRBV27 with TRBJ2-1, with D perhaps TRBD1 (5 bases). The V gene lost 4 bases and the J gene lost 9 bases, with 25 bases spanning the gap. This CDR3 comprises 17 residues. Germline V lookup: CDR1 MNHEY, CDR2 SMNVEV (reference sequence). The CDR3, as DNA: TGTGCCAGCAGTTCCCCCCTGTCTCAGGGTGTAAGCTCTGAGCAGTTCTTC. As protein: CASSSPLSQGVSSEQFF.

The chain couples TRBV28 to TRBJ1-5, with a weak D call TRBD1 (6 bases). This CDR3 comprises 13 residues. The V end was cut by 8 bases, the J end by 4 bases, with 12 bases between. The germline V gene has CDR1 MDHEN and CDR2 SYDVKM. Written as DNA, the CDR3 is TGTGCCAGCGCTCCAGGGGTTAATCAGCCCCAGCATTTT. It is translated as CASAPGVNQPQHF.

V and J are TRBV5-1 and TRBJ2-4; TRBD1 matches at 10 bases. CDR1 is SGHRS and CDR2 is YFSETQ in the germline V gene. V gave up 2 bases and J gave up 8 bases; unmatched junction bases: 4. CDR3 length equals 14 residues. CDR3 nucleotides: TGCGCCAGCAGCTTCCCGGACAGGGGGGACATTCAGTACTTC. Its protein is CASSFPDRGDIQYF.

This clone was counted many times. CDR3 amino acids: CASSPLDRGTYEQYV. The CDR3 coding sequence is TGTGCCAGCAGTCCGCTGGACAGGGGAACCTACGAGCAGTACGTC. The rearrangement joins TRBV28 to TRBJ2-7, with 9 bases matching TRBD1. J gave up 2 bases and V 5 bases, and 7 bases lay outside the gene matches. CDR3 size: 15 residues. Germline V gives CDR1 MDHEN, CDR2 SYDVKM.

This clone was recorded a few times. The chain carries TRBV9 and TRBJ2-7; D not certain. Trimming stripped 0 bases from V and 0 bases from J, with 7 bases between. This CDR3 region has 14 residues. Germline V gene sequence: CDR1 SGDLS, CDR2 YYNGEE. The CDR3 nucleotides are TGTGCCAGCAGCGTAGCTACCGGCTCCTACGAGCAGTACTTC. Translation gives CASSVATGSYEQYF.

The gene calls are TRBV5-4 and TRBJ2-7, with D possibly matching TRBD2 (5 bases). The length of the CDR3 is 13 residues. From germline, CDR1 is SGHNT and CDR2 YYREEE (reference sequence). The V end was cut by 4 bases, the J end by 5 bases, with 13 bases between. As DNA, the CDR3 is TGTGCCAGCAGCCTTACTAGTTTCCACGAGCAGTACTTC. Its protein product is CASSLTSFHEQYF.

This clone occurred many times. The rearrangement links TRBV7-3 to TRBJ2-3; TRBD2 matches 8 bases. The CDR3 sequence is 15 residues long. CDR1 and CDR2 (germline): SGHTA, FQGTGA. Trimming removed 4 bases from V and 1 base from J; junction bases left unmatched: 4. The CDR3 spells CASSSAGGGTDTQYF. DNA for the CDR3: TGTGCCAGCAGCTCTGCGGGGGGCGGCACAGATACGCAGTATTTT.

CDR3 DNA: TGTGCCAGCTCACCTCGGGACACTCTAACCTACAATGAGCAGTTCTTC. This gives the protein CASSPRDTLTYNEQFF. The chain recombines TRBV18 with TRBJ2-1; possible D gene TRBD1, 6 bases. V was shortened by 3 bases and J by 2 bases, with 14 bases between the two germline ends. The CDR3 length is 16 residues. Germline-derived CDR1 and CDR2 are KGHSH and LQKENI.

This clone was observed a handful of times. This sequence joins TRBV27 and TRBJ2-1; TRBD2 matches at 7 bases. V dropped 0 bases and J dropped 6; count of bases not matched to a gene: 8. From germline, CDR1 is MNHEY and CDR2 SMNVEV (reference sequence). The CDR3 runs to 16 residues. The CDR3 region has the DNA TGTGCCAGCAGTTTATCGACTAGCACCTGGGGCAATGAGCAGTTCTTC. It specifies CASSLSTSTWGNEQFF.

This clone was found a few times. This sequence may be a read error, since a much larger clone differs from it by one base. In the same sample, other DNA sequences code for this CDR3. The gene calls are TRBV27 and TRBJ2-7, with TRBD2 matching 8 bases. This CDR3 has 15 amino acids. Trimming cost V 1 base and J 3 bases; bases outside gene matches: 5. CDR1 and CDR2 (germline): MNHEY, SMNVEV (reference sequence). Here the CDR3 DNA reads TGTGCCAGCAGTTTATACGGGGGGGTAGACTACGAGCAGTACTTC. This translates into CASSLYGGVDYEQYF.

This clone was counted ten times or more. The DNA of the CDR3 is TGTGCCAGCAGTGTGGGACAGGGTTACAATGAGCAGTTCTTC. This translates into CASSVGQGYNEQFF. V gene TRBV27 combines with J gene TRBJ2-1, with 9 nucleotides matching TRBD1. Germline V CDR1 and CDR2: MNHEY, SMNVEV (reference sequence). V lost 5 bases, J lost 4 bases, and 3 bases stayed unmatched. The CDR3 contains 14 residues.

This clone occurred many times. The DNA of the CDR3 is TGTGCCAGCAGTCCAGGACAGTGGGCTGAAAAACTGTTTTTT. It yields the protein CASSPGQWAEKLFF. The chain combines TRBV27 with TRBJ1-4; D may be TRBD1 (6 bases). Germline lookup yields CDR1 MNHEY and CDR2 SMNVEV (reference sequence). Trimming pared 5 bases from V and 7 bases from J, leaving 14 bases between. This CDR3 spans 14 amino acids.

This clone was recorded at least ten times. The rearrangement uses TRBV30 and TRBJ1-1, with D unclear. Trimming took off 3 bases at V and 8 bases at J, with 22 bases between the two ends. This CDR3 has 15 amino acids. The germline gives CDR1 GTSNPN, CDR2 SVGIG (reference sequence). CDR3 amino acids: CAWSATRQRVREAFF. The CDR3 DNA follows: TGTGCCTGGAGCGCAACGCGGCAGCGCGTTAGGGAAGCTTTCTTT.

This clone was observed at least ten times. The CDR3 reads CASSTRAGEYNEQFF. For the CDR3, the DNA is TGTGCCAGCAGCACACGAGCGGGAGAATACAATGAGCAGTTCTTC. This sequence joins TRBV7-9 and TRBJ2-1; 8 bases are a match to TRBD2. The CDR3 loop spans 15 amino acids. The V and J ends lost 5 bases and 4 bases, in that order; junction bases with no gene match: 7. CDR1 SEHNR and CDR2 FQNEAQ come from the germline V gene (reference sequence). Full variable domain (outside the CDR3, taken from reference TRBV7-9 and TRBJ2-1): DTGVSQNPRHKITKRGQNVTFRCDPISEHNRLYWYRQTLGQGPEFLTYFQNEAQLEKSRLLSDRFSAERPKGSFSTLEIQRTEQGDSAMYLCASSTRAGEYNEQFFGPGTRLTVL.

The sample holds many counts of this clone. The chain joins TRBV5-1 to TRBJ2-2; D is uncertain. The CDR3 extends over 16 amino acids. From germline, CDR1 is SGHRS and CDR2 YFSETQ. The ends were cut back, 0 bases at V and 3 bases at J, with 12 bases in the middle. In nucleotides, the CDR3 is TGCGCCAGCAGCTTGGACCGGCGGTTATACACCGGGGAGCTGTTTTTT. Amino acids: CASSLDRRLYTGELFF.

This clone was seen at least ten times. The chain recombines TRBV6-1 with TRBJ2-7, with 11 bases matching TRBD1. This CDR3 comprises 16 residues. Germline CDR1 and CDR2: MNHNS and SASEGT. Trimming took 3 bases from V and 4 from J; bases not matched to a gene: 8. CDR3 coding DNA: TGTGCCAGCAGTGAGGTCGGTGGGGACAGGGGGTACGAGCAGTACGTC. Translation: CASSEVGGDRGYEQYV.

This clone showed up just a few times. The chain combines TRBV30 with TRBJ1-2; D is undetermined. The CDR3 consists of 12 residues. V lost 1 base, J lost 7 bases, and 10 bases lay in between. Germline CDR1 GTSNPN, CDR2 SVGIG (reference sequence). CDR3 nucleotides: TGTGCCTGGAGTGAATCTATCTTTGGCTACACCTTC. Translating gives CAWSESIFGYTF.

In its sample, this clone ranks as medium-sized. The J gene is TRBJ2-7, the V gene TRBV5-1; the D gene is possibly TRBD1 (6 bases). Germline V gives CDR1 SGHRS, CDR2 YFSETQ. The CDR3 consists of 13 residues. With 3 bases removed from V and 2 bases from J, the gap between germline ends came to 9 bases. The chain's CDR3 is CASSWDKAYEQYF. CDR3 bases: TGCGCCAGCAGCTGGGACAAAGCCTACGAGCAGTACTTC.

This clone was counted at least ten times. This may come from a read error, since a much larger clone is one base off. Other nucleotide sequences from this sample produce the same CDR3. The V call is TRBV27, the J call TRBJ2-7; 8 bases align to TRBD1. The CDR3 is 14 residues long. Per the germline V gene, CDR1 is MNHEY and CDR2 is SMNVEV (reference sequence). Trimming at V came to 2 bases and at J to 3 bases, leaving 3 bases not matched to a gene. The CDR3 nucleotides are TGTGCCAGCAGTTTACAGGGGGCTAACTACGAGCAGTACTTC. Amino acids: CASSLQGANYEQYF.

This chain uses TRBV5-1 with TRBJ2-7, with TRBD2 identical over 11 bases. V dropped 1 base and J dropped 4; count of bases not matched to a gene: 4. Germline lookup yields CDR1 SGHRS and CDR2 YFSETQ. The CDR3 is made up of 15 amino acids. CDR3 protein: CASSLPTSGKYEQYF. DNA of the CDR3: TGCGCCAGCAGCTTGCCGACTAGCGGGAAGTACGAGCAGTACTTC.